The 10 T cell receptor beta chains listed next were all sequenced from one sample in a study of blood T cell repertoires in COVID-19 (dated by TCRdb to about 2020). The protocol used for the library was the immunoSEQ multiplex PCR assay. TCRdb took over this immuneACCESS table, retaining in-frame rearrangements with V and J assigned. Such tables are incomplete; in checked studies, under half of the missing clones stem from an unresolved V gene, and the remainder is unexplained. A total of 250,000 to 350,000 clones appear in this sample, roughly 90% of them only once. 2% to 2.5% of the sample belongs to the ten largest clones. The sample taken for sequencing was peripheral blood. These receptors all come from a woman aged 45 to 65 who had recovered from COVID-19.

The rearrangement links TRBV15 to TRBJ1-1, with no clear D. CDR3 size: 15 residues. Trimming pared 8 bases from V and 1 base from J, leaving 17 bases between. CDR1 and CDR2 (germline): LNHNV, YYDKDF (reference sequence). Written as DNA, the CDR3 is TGTGCCACCCAGTCAAACTTCGGGTCGAACACTGAAGCTTTCTTT. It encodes CATQSNFGSNTEAFF.

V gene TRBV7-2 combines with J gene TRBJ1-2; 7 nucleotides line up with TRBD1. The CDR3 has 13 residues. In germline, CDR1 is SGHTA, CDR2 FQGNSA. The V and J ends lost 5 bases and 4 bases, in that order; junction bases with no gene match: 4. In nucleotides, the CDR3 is TGTGCCAGCAGCCCCCGACAGGGCTATGGCTACACCTTC. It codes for CASSPRQGYGYTF.

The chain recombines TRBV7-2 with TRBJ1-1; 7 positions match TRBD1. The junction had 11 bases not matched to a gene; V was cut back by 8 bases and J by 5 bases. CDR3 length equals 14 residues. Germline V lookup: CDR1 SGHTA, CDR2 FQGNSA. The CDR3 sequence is CASRPTQGVTEAFF. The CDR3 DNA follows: TGTGCCAGCCGACCTACTCAGGGGGTGACTGAAGCTTTCTTT.

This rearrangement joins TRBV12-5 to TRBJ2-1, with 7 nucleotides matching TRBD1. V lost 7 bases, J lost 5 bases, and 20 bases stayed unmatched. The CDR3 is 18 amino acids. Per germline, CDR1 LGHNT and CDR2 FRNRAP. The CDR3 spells CASVVDGLGTAVNNEQFF. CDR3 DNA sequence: TGTGCTAGTGTTGTTGATGGGTTGGGGACAGCAGTTAACAATGAGCAGTTCTTC.

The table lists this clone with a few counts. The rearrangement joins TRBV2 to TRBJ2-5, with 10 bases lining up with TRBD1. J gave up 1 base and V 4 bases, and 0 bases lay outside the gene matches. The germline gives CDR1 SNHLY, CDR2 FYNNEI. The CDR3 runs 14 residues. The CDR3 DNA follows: TGTGCCAGCAGTGGACAGGGGGCCCAAGAGACCCAGTACTTC. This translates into CASSGQGAQETQYF.

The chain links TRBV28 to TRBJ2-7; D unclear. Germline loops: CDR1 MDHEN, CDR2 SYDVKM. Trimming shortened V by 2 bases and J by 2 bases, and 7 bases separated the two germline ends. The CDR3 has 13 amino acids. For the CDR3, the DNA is TGTGCCAGCAGTTTAGCTAGTACCTACGAGCAGTACTTC. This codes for CASSLASTYEQYF.

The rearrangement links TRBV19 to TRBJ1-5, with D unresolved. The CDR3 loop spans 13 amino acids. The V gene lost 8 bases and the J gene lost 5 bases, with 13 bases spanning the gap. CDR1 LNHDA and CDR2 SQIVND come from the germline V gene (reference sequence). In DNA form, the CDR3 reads TGTGCCAGTGCATTCGCTACCTATCAGCCCCAGCATTTT. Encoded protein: CASAFATYQPQHF.

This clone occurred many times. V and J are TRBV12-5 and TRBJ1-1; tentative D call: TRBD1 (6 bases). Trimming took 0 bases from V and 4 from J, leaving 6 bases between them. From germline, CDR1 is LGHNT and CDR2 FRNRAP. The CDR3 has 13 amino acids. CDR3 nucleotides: TGTGCTAGTGGTTTGGTACAGGGCACTGAAGCTTTCTTT. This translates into CASGLVQGTEAFF.

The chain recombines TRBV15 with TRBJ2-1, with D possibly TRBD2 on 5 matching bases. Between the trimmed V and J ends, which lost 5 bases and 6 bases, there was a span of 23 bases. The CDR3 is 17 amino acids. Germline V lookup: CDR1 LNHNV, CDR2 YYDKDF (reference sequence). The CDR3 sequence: CATSPGEWLASVNEQFF. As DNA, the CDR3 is TGTGCCACCAGCCCCGGGGAGTGGCTAGCTTCCGTCAATGAGCAGTTCTTC.

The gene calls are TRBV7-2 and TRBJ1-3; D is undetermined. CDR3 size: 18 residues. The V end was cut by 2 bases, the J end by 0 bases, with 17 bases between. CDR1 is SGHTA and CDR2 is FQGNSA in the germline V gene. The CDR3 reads CASSLKVPRTISGNTIYF. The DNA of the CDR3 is TGTGCCAGCAGCTTAAAAGTACCCAGGACTATCTCTGGAAACACCATATATTTT.